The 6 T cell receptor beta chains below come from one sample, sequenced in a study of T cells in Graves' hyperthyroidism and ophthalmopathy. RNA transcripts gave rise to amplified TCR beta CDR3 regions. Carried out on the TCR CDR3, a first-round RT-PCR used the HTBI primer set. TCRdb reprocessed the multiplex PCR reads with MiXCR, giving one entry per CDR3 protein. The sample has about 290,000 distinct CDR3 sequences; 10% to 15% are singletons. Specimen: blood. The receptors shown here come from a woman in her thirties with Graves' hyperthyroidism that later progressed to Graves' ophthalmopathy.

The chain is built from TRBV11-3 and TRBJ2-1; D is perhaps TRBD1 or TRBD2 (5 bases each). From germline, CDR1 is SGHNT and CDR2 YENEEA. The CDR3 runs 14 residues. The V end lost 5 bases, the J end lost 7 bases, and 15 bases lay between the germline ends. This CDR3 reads CASSIGGTGNEQFF. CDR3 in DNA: TGTGCCAGCAGCATTGGGGGTACGGGGAATGAGCAGTTCTTC.

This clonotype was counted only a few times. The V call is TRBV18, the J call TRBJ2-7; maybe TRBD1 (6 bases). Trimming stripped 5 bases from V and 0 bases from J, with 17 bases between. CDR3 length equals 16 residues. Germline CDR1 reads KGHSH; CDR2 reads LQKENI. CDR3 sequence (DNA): TGTGCCAGCTCATTAACGACAGGAAGGAGCTCCTACGAGCAGTACTTC. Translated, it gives CASSLTTGRSSYEQYF.

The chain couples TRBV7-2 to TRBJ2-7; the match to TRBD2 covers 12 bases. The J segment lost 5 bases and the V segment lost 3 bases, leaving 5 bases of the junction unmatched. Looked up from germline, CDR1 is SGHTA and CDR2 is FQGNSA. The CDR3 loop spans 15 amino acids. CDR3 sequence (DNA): TGTGCCAGCAGCTTGAGACTAGCGGGAGTTGACGAGCAGTACTTC. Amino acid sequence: CASSLRLAGVDEQYF.

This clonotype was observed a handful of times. The CDR3 protein is CASSWALAPAYNEQFF. DNA for the CDR3: TGTGCCAGCAGTTGGGCACTAGCTCCCGCCTACAATGAGCAGTTCTTC. This chain uses TRBV6-2 or TRBV6-3 with TRBJ2-1; possible D gene TRBD2, 6 bases. With 4 bases removed from V and 2 bases from J, the gap between germline ends came to 15 bases. CDR1 and CDR2 from the germline V gene are MNHEY and SVGEGT. This CDR3 has 16 amino acids.

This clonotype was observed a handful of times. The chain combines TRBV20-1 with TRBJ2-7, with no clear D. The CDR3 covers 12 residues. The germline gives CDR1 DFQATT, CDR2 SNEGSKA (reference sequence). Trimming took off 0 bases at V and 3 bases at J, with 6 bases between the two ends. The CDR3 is CSARDWFYEQYF. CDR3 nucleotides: TGCAGTGCTAGAGACTGGTTCTACGAGCAGTACTTC.

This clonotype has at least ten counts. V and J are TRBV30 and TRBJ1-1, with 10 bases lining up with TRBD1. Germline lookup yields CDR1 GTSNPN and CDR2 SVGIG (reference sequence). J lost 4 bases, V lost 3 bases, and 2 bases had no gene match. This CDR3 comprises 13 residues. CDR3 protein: CAWRRTGGTEAFF. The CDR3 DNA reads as TGTGCCTGGAGGAGGACAGGGGGCACTGAAGCTTTCTTT.